The sequence of this T cell receptor beta chain was determined in a study of T cells in Graves' hyperthyroidism and ophthalmopathy. At least ten counts were recorded for this clonotype. RNA transcripts gave rise to amplified TCR beta CDR3 regions. HTBI primers drove first-round RT-PCR of the TCR CDR3. MiXCR, applied by TCRdb to the multiplex PCR reads, yields one record per CDR3 protein. The table lists more than 350,000 distinct CDR3 sequences, roughly 15% of them singletons. This clonotype originated in a woman aged 55-69 years with Graves' ophthalmopathy. Sequenced sample: blood.

The CDR3 spells CASRRRLNTEAFF. The CDR3 DNA sequence: TGTGCCAGCAGGCGCCGTCTCAACACTGAAGCTTTCTTT. J is TRBJ1-1 and V is TRBV12-3 or TRBV12-4; D gene unclear. Trimming removed 6 bases at V and 2 bases at J, with 10 bases between. The CDR3 length is 13 residues.